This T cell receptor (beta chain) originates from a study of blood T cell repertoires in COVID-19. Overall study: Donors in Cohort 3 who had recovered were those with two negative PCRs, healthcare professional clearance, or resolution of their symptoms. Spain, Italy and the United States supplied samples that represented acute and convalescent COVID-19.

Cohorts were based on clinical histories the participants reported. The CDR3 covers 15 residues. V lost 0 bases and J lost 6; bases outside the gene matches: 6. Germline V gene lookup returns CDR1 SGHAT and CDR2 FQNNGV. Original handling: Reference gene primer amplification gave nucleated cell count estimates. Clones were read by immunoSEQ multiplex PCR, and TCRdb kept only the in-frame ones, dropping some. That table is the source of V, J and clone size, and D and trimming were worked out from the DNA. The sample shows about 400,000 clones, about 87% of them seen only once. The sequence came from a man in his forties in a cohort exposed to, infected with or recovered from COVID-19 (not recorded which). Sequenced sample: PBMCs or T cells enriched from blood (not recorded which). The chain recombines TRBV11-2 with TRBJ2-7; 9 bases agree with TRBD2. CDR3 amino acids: CASSLDGGRVVEQYF. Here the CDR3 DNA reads TGTGCCAGCAGCTTAGATGGCGGGAGGGTCGTCGAGCAGTACTTC.